The rows below give T cell receptor beta chains drawn from one sample of a study of OX40 agonist ivuxolimab in advanced cancers. The data were produced by immunoSEQ multiplex PCR, yet TCRdb's version contains in-frame clones alone and is incomplete. Seen here are 40,000 to 60,000 clones, about nine tenths observed once, and the top ten hold less than 4%. The material sequenced was CD4+ or CD8+ T cells sorted from blood, taken in a trial of the OX40 agonist ivuxolimab. The source is an adult with an advanced solid tumor such as melanoma, head and neck, liver or kidney cancer. The CDR3 runs from the conserved cysteine through the conserved F or W. The D gene is left open where the match is weak. Only part of the rows carry a size: once, few, many, or a class if the clone is expanded.

j_call cdr3_length clone_size v_call d_call cdr3_aa cdr3_nt
TRBJ2-5 12 . TRBV7-2 . CASSLGLETQYF TGTGCCAGCAGCTTAGGTCTGGAGACCCAGTACTTC
TRBJ1-5 13 . TRBV19 . CASADRPNQPQHF TGTGCCAGTGCAGACAGGCCCAATCAGCCCCAGCATTTT
TRBJ1-2 12 . TRBV6-1 TRBD1 CASSETGSGYTF TGTGCCAGCAGTGAGACAGGGTCCGGCTACACCTTC
TRBJ2-7 13 . TRBV18 . CASSPRSGDEQYF TGTGCCAGCTCACCACGATCAGGGGACGAGCAGTACTTC
TRBJ1-6 15 . TRBV6-5 . CASRGWDTTNSPLHF TGTGCCAGCAGGGGATGGGATACCACTAATTCACCCCTCCACTTT
TRBJ2-1 14 . TRBV6-9 . CASRPGHAYNEQFF TGTGCCAGCAGACCGGGACATGCCTACAATGAGCAGTTCTTC
TRBJ2-2 15 . TRBV5-4 . CASSLGPSNTGELFF TGTGCCAGCAGCTTGGGGCCCTCGAACACCGGGGAGCTGTTTTTT
TRBJ2-1 16 . TRBV10-1 TRBD2 CARMLPGLAANNEQFF TGCGCCAGGATGCTTCCGGGACTAGCGGCAAACAATGAGCAGTTCTTC
TRBJ1-5 15 . TRBV19 . CASMSEWGAGQPQHF TGTGCCAGTATGTCCGAATGGGGGGCCGGGCAGCCCCAGCATTTT
TRBJ1-2 16 . TRBV11-2 . CASSLDTGLANYGYTF TGTGCCAGCAGCTTAGACACCGGATTAGCTAACTATGGCTACACCTTC
TRBJ1-2 13 . TRBV5-1 . CASSLLTGSGYTF TGCGCCAGCAGCTTATTGACAGGTTCCGGCTACACCTTC
TRBJ2-5 14 . TRBV18 . CASSPQGIQETQYF TGTGCCAGCTCACCACAAGGTATTCAAGAGACCCAGTACTTC
TRBJ1-2 12 . TRBV6-5 . CASTTPGYGYTF TGTGCCAGCACCACCCCCGGGTATGGCTACACCTTC
TRBJ2-7 18 . TRBV21-1 . CASSKVSRGPPGSYEQYF TGTGCCAGCAGCAAAGTCAGTCGTGGGCCGCCGGGATCCTACGAGCAGTACTTC
TRBJ1-5 15 . TRBV28 . CASSKATGSNQPQHF TGTGCCAGCAGCAAAGCAACGGGTAGCAATCAGCCCCAGCATTTT
TRBJ2-2 15 . TRBV18 . CASSSSSAVTGELFF TGTGCCAGCTCATCCTCTAGCGCAGTCACCGGGGAGCTGTTTTTT
TRBJ2-7 15 . TRBV5-4 TRBD1 CASSLGDRGSNEQYF TGTGCCAGCAGCTTGGGGGACAGGGGATCTAACGAGCAGTACTTC
TRBJ1-1 14 . TRBV7-3 TRBD1 CASSLRQGSTEAFF TGTGCCAGCAGCTTAAGACAGGGTAGCACTGAAGCTTTCTTT
TRBJ1-1 13 . TRBV10-3 TRBD1 CAIRDRVNTEAFF TGTGCCATCAGAGACAGGGTTAACACTGAAGCTTTCTTT
TRBJ2-1 16 . TRBV7-9 . CASSLTRDSWGNEQFF TGTGCCAGCAGCTTAACTCGCGATAGCTGGGGGAATGAGCAGTTCTTC
TRBJ2-3 13 . TRBV7-9 . CASSEPAGDTQYF TGTGCCAGCAGCGAACCCGCGGGAGATACGCAGTATTTT
TRBJ1-1 11 . TRBV2 . CASADHTEAFF TGTGCCAGCGCGGATCACACTGAAGCTTTCTTT
TRBJ2-2 15 . TRBV19 . CASTRQEANTGELFF TGTGCCAGTACACGACAGGAAGCGAACACCGGGGAGCTGTTTTTT
TRBJ2-5 12 . TRBV2 . CASKADQETQYF TGTGCCAGCAAGGCAGACCAAGAGACCCAGTACTTC
TRBJ1-1 12 . TRBV28 . CASSLQYRENFF TGTGCCAGCAGTTTACAGTACAGGGAAAATTTCTTT
TRBJ1-2 15 once TRBV30 . CAWSVPEGRSTGYTF TGTGCCTGGAGTGTACCGGAGGGACGGAGTACTGGCTACACCTTC
TRBJ2-7 13 . TRBV27 TRBD2 CASSLAGGYEQYF TGTGCCAGCAGTTTAGCGGGGGGTTACGAGCAGTACTTC
TRBJ1-4 12 . TRBV28 . CASYTGNEKLFF TGTGCCAGCTATACGGGGAATGAAAAACTGTTTTTT
TRBJ2-3 17 few TRBV7-8 TRBD2 CANPSSREGPSTDTQYF TGTGCCAACCCTAGTTCCCGGGAGGGCCCTAGCACAGATACGCAGTATTTT
TRBJ2-1 15 . TRBV10-1 TRBD2 CASSPTSGIDNEQFF TGCGCCAGCAGTCCGACTAGCGGGATTGACAATGAGCAGTTCTTC
TRBJ2-5 16 . TRBV5-1 TRBD1 CASSSGTGSFRETQYF TGCGCCAGCAGTTCCGGGACAGGGAGTTTTCGAGAGACCCAGTACTTC
TRBJ1-1 17 . TRBV7-3 . CASSLLGDKGTNTEAFF TGTGCCAGCAGCTTATTAGGGGATAAGGGCACGAACACTGAAGCTTTCTTT
TRBJ2-5 12 . TRBV28 . CASSLRASPQYF TGTGCCAGCAGTTTACGCGCTAGTCCCCAGTACTTC
TRBJ2-7 14 few TRBV6-1 TRBD1 CASSEAGGWDEQYF TGTGCCAGCAGTGAGGCAGGGGGCTGGGACGAGCAGTACTTC
TRBJ2-7 16 . TRBV5-1 . CASSLYLGSSSYEQYF TGCGCCAGCAGCTTATACCTAGGGAGTAGCTCCTACGAGCAGTACTTC
TRBJ1-1 16 . TRBV5-4 TRBD1 CASSSPGQGAGTEAFF TGTGCCAGCAGCTCACCGGGACAGGGGGCCGGCACTGAAGCTTTCTTT
TRBJ2-3 18 . TRBV19 TRBD1 CASSIGYRGRGETDTQYF TGTGCCAGTAGTATAGGGTACAGGGGGCGCGGAGAAACAGATACGCAGTATTTT
TRBJ1-2 15 . TRBV6-6 TRBD1 CASSYKGQGIYGYTF TGTGCCAGCAGTTATAAAGGACAGGGGATTTATGGCTACACCTTC
TRBJ2-7 17 . TRBV4-1 TRBD1 CASSQGPGTAISYEQYF TGCGCCAGCAGCCAAGGCCCCGGGACAGCCATCTCCTACGAGCAGTACTTC
TRBJ2-7 16 . TRBV19 TRBD1 CASSSWGQGPSYEQYF TGTGCCAGTAGTTCTTGGGGACAGGGGCCTTCCTACGAGCAGTACTTC